A single sample gave rise to the 24 T cell receptor beta chains below, sequenced in a study of shared clonotypes between healthy human individuals. Some clones are missing from TCRdb's copy, which holds only in-frame ones; the method was immunoSEQ multiplex PCR. The sample includes more than 1.2 million clones, approximately 98.5% seen only once; the top ten take approximately 0.4%. Sequencing was carried out using naive CD4+ T cells sorted from blood. Described subset: CD45RA+ positively selected. These receptors were obtained from a man between 25 and 39 years old in good health.

V and J are TRBV28 and TRBJ2-7; 8 bases align to TRBD2. Germline CDR1 is MDHEN and CDR2 is SYDVKM. V lost 10 bases to trimming and J lost 2 bases; unmatched junction nucleotides: 4. CDR3 size: 12 residues. As DNA, the CDR3 is TGTGCCACCCGGACTAGCACCTACGAGCAGTACTTC. As protein: CATRTSTYEQYF.

V and J are TRBV18 and TRBJ1-2; D possibly corresponds to TRBD1 (5 bases). The germline V and J ends were trimmed by 6 bases and 7 bases, with 15 bases remaining between them. The CDR3 sequence is 13 residues long. Germline assignment: CDR1 KGHSH and CDR2 LQKENI. CDR3 loop: CASSRGERLGYTF. DNA for the CDR3: TGTGCCAGCTCCCGAGGGGAGAGGCTTGGCTACACCTTC.

The chain couples TRBV4-3 to TRBJ2-1; 11 bases are a match to TRBD1. Germline lookup yields CDR1 LGHNA and CDR2 YSLEER. The CDR3 contains 17 residues. V lost 4 bases to trimming and J lost 4 bases; unmatched junction nucleotides: 9. DNA of the CDR3: TGCGCCAGCAGCCCCTTCGGACAGGGGGCGGGATACAATGAGCAGTTCTTC. Translation gives CASSPFGQGAGYNEQFF.

J is TRBJ2-3 and V is TRBV10-1; D is unresolved. The length of the CDR3 is 13 residues. Germline V CDR1 and CDR2: WNHNN, SYGVQD (reference sequence). V dropped 4 bases and J dropped 6 bases, with 11 bases sitting between them. CDR3 DNA sequence: TGCGCCAGCAGTGGACGGTGGGGTGATACGCAGTATTTT. Translating gives CASSGRWGDTQYF.

This clone was observed a single time. The chain employs TRBV11-1 and TRBJ2-7; D possibly corresponds to TRBD2 (5 bases). The CDR3 is 13 residues long. Germline lookup yields CDR1 SGHAT and CDR2 FQDESV (reference sequence). V dropped 0 bases and J dropped 5 bases, with 8 bases sitting between them. The CDR3 spells CASSLAPGNEQYF. As DNA, the CDR3 is TGTGCCAGCAGCTTAGCGCCCGGGAACGAGCAGTACTTC.

J is TRBJ2-5 and V is TRBV5-6; the match to TRBD2 covers 7 bases. Per germline, CDR1 SGHDT and CDR2 YYEEEE. The CDR3 is 15 residues long. V lost 5 bases, J lost 1 base, and 8 bases stayed unmatched. Here the CDR3 reads CASSFLAELQETQYF. For the CDR3, the DNA is TGTGCCAGCAGTTTTCTAGCGGAGCTCCAAGAGACCCAGTACTTC.

In its sample, this clone was seen once. The genes are TRBV6-1 and TRBJ2-3, with D possibly called TRBD1 or TRBD2 (5 bases each). The germline V gene encodes CDR1 MNHNS and CDR2 SASEGT. Trimming shortened V by 0 bases and J by 6 bases, and 13 bases separated the two germline ends. The length of the CDR3 is 15 residues. DNA for the CDR3: TGTGCCAGCAGTGAAGCCCTCGGGGCTGCGGATACGCAGTATTTT. Translation: CASSEALGAADTQYF.

The J gene is TRBJ2-7, the V gene TRBV7-9; D is perhaps TRBD2 (6 bases). V gave up 2 bases and J gave up 4 bases, with 12 bases separating them. Germline V CDR1 and CDR2: SEHNR, FQNEAQ (reference sequence). The CDR3 spans 14 residues. CDR3 in DNA: TGTGCCAGCAGCTTATCAGGGAGGACATACGAGCAGTACTTC. It encodes CASSLSGRTYEQYF.

This clone appeared a single time. The gene calls are TRBV5-4 and TRBJ2-5; the match to TRBD1 covers 9 bases. This CDR3 has 15 amino acids. The germline gives CDR1 SGHNT, CDR2 YYREEE (reference sequence). Trimming took 4 bases from V and 1 from J; bases not matched to a gene: 5. For the CDR3, the DNA is TGTGCCAGCAGCCCTCGGGACAGGGTCCAAGAGACCCAGTACTTC. Translated: CASSPRDRVQETQYF.

The gene calls are TRBV28 and TRBJ1-1, with D uncertain. The ends were cut back, 4 bases at V and 6 bases at J, with 18 bases in the middle. The length of the CDR3 is 15 residues. Germline assignment: CDR1 MDHEN and CDR2 SYDVKM. CDR3 in DNA: TGTGCCAGCAGTTCCACGACCCAACCCTCAGCTGAAGCTTTCTTT. Protein: CASSSTTQPSAEAFF.

In the case of this clone: An end of the junction differs from the germline gene, which may be a read error. This chain uses TRBV7-7 with TRBJ1-4; D gene unclear. CDR3 length equals 15 residues. In germline, CDR1 is SSHAT, CDR2 FNYEAQ (reference sequence). CDR3 bases: TGTGCTAGCAGCCCATCACCCACAACTAATGAAAAACTGTTTTTT. Residues: CASSPSPTTNEKLFF. Supplemented by reference TRBV7-7 and TRBJ1-4, the full variable domain reads GAGVSQSPRYKVTKRGQDVTLRCDPISSHATLYWYQQALGQGPEFLTYFNYEAQPDKSGLPSDRFSAERPEGSISTLTIQRTEQRDSAMYRCASSPSPTTNEKLFFGSGTQLSVL.

The chain couples TRBV9 to TRBJ2-7, with D unclear. Germline CDR1 reads SGDLS; CDR2 reads YYNGEE. V was clipped by 4 bases and J by 5 bases, with 16 bases between them. This CDR3 comprises 14 residues. In DNA form, the CDR3 reads TGTGCCAGCAGCTCCGAAGGGCGGAGCCACGAGCAGTACTTC. It yields the protein CASSSEGRSHEQYF.

The V and J genes are TRBV27 and TRBJ1-2, with TRBD1 matching over 7 bases. The V segment lost 6 bases and the J segment 2 bases; nucleotides outside the gene matches: 3. The V gene's germline CDR1 is MNHEY and CDR2 SMNVEV (reference sequence). The CDR3 is 13 amino acids. The CDR3 region is CASRRDSNYGYTF. CDR3 nucleotide sequence: TGTGCCAGCAGGCGGGACAGCAACTATGGCTACACCTTC.

On this clone itself: The sample has other DNA sequences that encode this CDR3 too. The V call is TRBV5-4, the J call TRBJ2-7; unclear D gene. This CDR3 comprises 14 residues. The ends were cut back, 0 bases at V and 0 bases at J, with 7 bases in the middle. Per the germline V gene, CDR1 is SGHNT and CDR2 is YYREEE (reference sequence). CDR3 bases: TGTGCCAGCAGCTTGGCTCCCAGCTCCTACGAGCAGTACTTC. Translation gives CASSLAPSSYEQYF.

The CDR3 spells CATSRGASSYEQYF. The CDR3, as DNA: TGTGCCACCAGCAGAGGGGCCAGCTCCTACGAGCAGTACTTC. The chain employs TRBV15 and TRBJ2-7; no definite D call. The V gene lost 1 base and the J gene lost 0 bases, with 7 bases spanning the gap. The CDR3 contains 14 residues. Germline assignment: CDR1 LNHNV and CDR2 YYDKDF (reference sequence).

The chain carries TRBV21-1 and TRBJ1-1; the table assigns TRBD1, which was not confirmed against the DNA. TRBV21-1 is deemed a pseudogene. The length of the CDR3 is 19 residues. CDR3: CASSKRRAGGIKLDTEAFF. CDR3 coding DNA: TGTGCCAGCAGCAAACGCCGGGCAGGGGGTATTAAGTTGGACACTGAAGCTTTCTTT.

V is TRBV9 and J is TRBJ2-2; possible D gene TRBD1, 7 bases. Germline assignment: CDR1 SGDLS and CDR2 YYNGEE. This CDR3 spans 15 amino acids. Trimming shortened V by 4 bases and J by 3 bases, and 13 bases separated the two germline ends. CDR3 sequence reads: CASSIRGDYTGELFF. Written as DNA, the CDR3 is TGTGCCAGCAGCATCAGGGGGGACTACACCGGGGAGCTGTTTTTT. The full variable domain, completed using reference TRBV9 and TRBJ2-2, is DSGVTQTPKHLITATGQRVTLRCSPRSGDLSVYWYQQSLDQGLQFLIQYYNGEERAKGNILERFSAQQFPDLHSELNLSSLELGDSALYFCASSIRGDYTGELFFGEGSRLTVL.

This chain links TRBV11-2 with TRBJ2-1; TRBD1 matches at 11 bases. The CDR3 loop spans 16 amino acids. The germline CDR1 and CDR2 sequences are SGHAT and FQNNGV. V was clipped by 3 bases and J by 4 bases; unmatched bases: 5. DNA for the CDR3: TGTGCCAGCAGCTTGGGGACAGGGGGAAGTTACAATGAGCAGTTCTTC. This gives the protein CASSLGTGGSYNEQFF.

The chain recombines TRBV28 with TRBJ2-2, with D hard to call. The V end lost 6 bases, the J end lost 6 bases, and 23 bases lay between the germline ends. The CDR3 sequence is 17 residues long. CDR1 MDHEN and CDR2 SYDVKM come from the germline V gene. CDR3 sequence: CASSQLQAWSSAGELFF. The CDR3 DNA reads as TGTGCCAGCAGCCAACTCCAGGCTTGGTCCAGTGCCGGGGAGCTGTTTTTT.

The gene calls are TRBV5-1 and TRBJ2-1; TRBD2 agrees at 7 bases. The CDR3 spans 15 residues. Germline CDR1 is SGHRS and CDR2 is YFSETQ. With V trimmed by 5 bases and J by 5 bases, 10 bases remained unmatched. CDR3 region: CASRPPSGSNNEQFF. CDR3 coding DNA: TGCGCCAGCAGACCGCCTAGCGGTAGTAACAATGAGCAGTTCTTC.

This clone was observed once. The chain links TRBV4-3 to TRBJ2-5, with no clear D. Trimming removed 0 bases from V and 4 bases from J, with 9 bases in between. The CDR3 has 14 amino acids. CDR1 LGHNA and CDR2 YSLEER come from the germline V gene. The chain's CDR3 is CASSQDLAGETQYF. In nucleotides, the CDR3 is TGCGCCAGCAGCCAAGATCTCGCCGGAGAGACCCAGTACTTC.

The chain has TRBV19 and TRBJ1-2; D gene unclear. Trimming stripped 7 bases from V and 2 bases from J, with 14 bases between. The CDR3 is made up of 14 amino acids. Per the germline V gene, CDR1 is LNHDA and CDR2 is SQIVND (reference sequence). CDR3 amino acids: CASTTEIGNYGYTF. For the CDR3, the DNA is TGTGCCAGTACCACAGAGATTGGGAACTATGGCTACACCTTC.

The chain joins TRBV5-1 to TRBJ1-2; a weak D match, TRBD1 (6 bases). V shed 1 base and J shed 1 base, with 11 bases lying between them. The CDR3 totals 15 residues. Germline V CDR1 and CDR2: SGHRS, YFSETQ. CDR3 residues: CASSLSGDINYGYTF. As DNA, the CDR3 is TGCGCCAGCAGCTTGTCAGGGGACATTAACTATGGCTACACCTTC.

The gene calls are TRBV29-1 and TRBJ1-1; unclear D gene. CDR3 length equals 10 residues. Per germline, CDR1 SQVTM and CDR2 ANQGSEA. V was shortened by 5 bases and J by 7 bases, with 8 bases between the two germline ends. The CDR3 region is CSVIAVEAFF. The CDR3 DNA reads TGCAGCGTTATCGCAGTTGAAGCTTTCTTT.